These 10 T cell receptor beta chains originate from one sample sequenced in a study of blood T cell repertoires in COVID-19. TCRdb keeps only in-frame clones here, not all; method: immunoSEQ multiplex PCR. Altogether about 250,000 clones are present, about 86% being singletons, with the ten largest covering under 5%. The sample was peripheral blood. The source is a man aged 45-65 years with active or convalescent COVID-19.

The V gene is TRBV7-2, the J gene TRBJ2-1, with 7 bases that match TRBD2. The germline V gene encodes CDR1 SGHTA and CDR2 FQGNSA. Trimming removed 1 base from V and 4 bases from J; junction bases left unmatched: 4. The CDR3 loop spans 15 amino acids. The CDR3: CASSLGGRVYNEQFF. Written as DNA, the CDR3 is TGTGCCAGCAGCTTAGGGGGGAGGGTATACAATGAGCAGTTCTTC. The complete variable domain, with remaining parts taken from reference TRBV7-2 and TRBJ2-1, reads GAGVSQSPSNKVTEKGKDVELRCDPISGHTALYWYRQSLGQGLEFLIYFQGNSAPDKSGLPSDRFSAERTGGSVSTLTIQRTQQEDSAVYLCASSLGGRVYNEQFFGPGTRLTVL.

This chain links TRBV2 with TRBJ2-1; the match to TRBD1 covers 8 bases. CDR1 is SNHLY and CDR2 is FYNNEI in the germline V gene. CDR3 length: 14 residues. The trim removed 5 bases at V and 6 bases at J, leaving 6 bases unmatched. As DNA, the CDR3 is TGTGCCAGCAGTCGGACAGGGTCTCGCAATGAGCAGTTCTTC. It translates to CASSRTGSRNEQFF.

V usage is TRBV29-1 and J usage is TRBJ2-5; perhaps TRBD1 as D (6 bases). The ends were cut back, 1 base at V and 5 bases at J, with 11 bases in the middle. This CDR3 spans 13 amino acids. Germline loops: CDR1 SQVTM, CDR2 ANQGSEA. The CDR3 sequence is CSVEAGAGETQYF. Here the CDR3 DNA reads TGCAGCGTTGAAGCAGGGGCAGGGGAGACCCAGTACTTC.

This chain connects TRBV10-3 to TRBJ2-3; 7 bases align to TRBD2. The ends lost 3 bases at V and 4 bases at J; junction bases unmatched: 10. CDR1 and CDR2 from the germline V gene are ENHRY and SYGVKD. The CDR3 totals 16 residues. CDR3 nucleotide sequence: TGTGCCATCAGTGACCAGCGGGGAGGGTCTTCAGATACGCAGTATTTT. It translates to CAISDQRGGSSDTQYF.

The rearrangement joins TRBV5-4 to TRBJ2-3; D unclear. V was pared by 3 bases and J by 2 bases, with 7 bases between. This CDR3 spans 13 amino acids. The germline V gene encodes CDR1 SGHNT and CDR2 YYREEE (reference sequence). The CDR3 DNA is TGTGCCAGCAGCTCGAGTTTCACAGATACGCAGTATTTT. This codes for CASSSSFTDTQYF.

Only one count was recorded for this clone. The chain carries TRBV19 and TRBJ2-5, with D perhaps matching TRBD2 (5 bases). This CDR3 spans 14 amino acids. Trimming pared 5 bases from V and 2 bases from J, leaving 12 bases between. Germline V gene sequence: CDR1 LNHDA, CDR2 SQIVND (reference sequence). The CDR3 coding sequence is TGTGCCAGTAGTGCTAGGACTCTGCAAGAGACCCAGTACTTC. Encoded protein: CASSARTLQETQYF.

The chain has TRBV9 and TRBJ2-2; D possibly corresponds to TRBD1 (6 bases). This CDR3 contains 15 residues. V was clipped by 4 bases and J by 3 bases, with 13 bases between them. Germline values: CDR1 SGDLS, CDR2 YYNGEE. The CDR3 spells CASSPSDRHTGELFF. In nucleotides, the CDR3 is TGTGCCAGCAGCCCTTCGGACAGACACACCGGGGAGCTGTTTTTT.

The chain couples TRBV9 to TRBJ2-5; 8 bases map to TRBD2. This CDR3 region has 13 residues. Trimming at V came to 7 bases and at J to 5 bases, leaving 7 bases not matched to a gene. CDR1 is SGDLS, CDR2 YYNGEE, per germline. The CDR3 region is CASLGLARETQYF. The CDR3 coding sequence is TGTGCCAGCTTAGGACTAGCTCGGGAGACCCAGTACTTC.

The CDR3: CASSIAKNIQYF. The CDR3 DNA reads TGTGCCAGCAGCATAGCCAAAAACATTCAGTACTTC. The rearrangement links TRBV12-3 or TRBV12-4 to TRBJ2-4; D unclear. CDR3 length: 12 amino acids. Trimming removed 6 bases from V and 0 bases from J, with 3 bases in between.

Only a few counts were recorded for this clone. The rearrangement links TRBV5-4 to TRBJ1-1; the D is unclear. This CDR3 has 13 residues. Germline CDR1 is SGHNT and CDR2 is YYREEE (reference sequence). V gave up 0 bases and J gave up 2 bases, with 5 bases separating them. DNA for the CDR3: TGTGCCAGCAGCTTGGACATAAACACTGAAGCTTTCTTT. This translates into CASSLDINTEAFF.